This section outlines one T cell receptor (beta chain) sequence together with its context. The target antigen is unknown. Treatment noted: roughly 18 received Ad26.COV2.S at low or high dose, single or two shots; about 5 received placebo; per-sample allocation not given. Day 63 following the first vaccine or placebo injection was when the samples were taken. The data stem from a study of Ad26.COV2.S vaccination and SARS-CoV-2 variants. Findings of the study overall: Reports say spike-specific CD8+ and CD4+ T cell responses covered substantial breadth after vaccination.

Here immunoSEQ multiplex PCR was the method, and the copy in TCRdb shows in-frame clones only, minus some. The sample lists about 460,000 clones; about 89% were seen once. V lost 6 bases and J lost 5, with 13 bases in between. Germline-derived CDR1 and CDR2 are WNHNN and SYGVQD (reference sequence). The CDR3 is 14 amino acids. The sample in question was peripheral blood, obtained in a trial of Ad26.COV2.S vaccine versus placebo. V is TRBV10-1 and J is TRBJ2-2, with a weak D call TRBD1 (5 bases). This clonotype was sampled from a person between 18 and 65 years old who received the Ad26.COV2.S COVID-19 vaccine or a placebo. CDR3 in DNA: TGCGCCAGCAGGAGCAGGGAATCAACCGGGGAGCTGTTTTTT. Its protein product is CASRSRESTGELFF.